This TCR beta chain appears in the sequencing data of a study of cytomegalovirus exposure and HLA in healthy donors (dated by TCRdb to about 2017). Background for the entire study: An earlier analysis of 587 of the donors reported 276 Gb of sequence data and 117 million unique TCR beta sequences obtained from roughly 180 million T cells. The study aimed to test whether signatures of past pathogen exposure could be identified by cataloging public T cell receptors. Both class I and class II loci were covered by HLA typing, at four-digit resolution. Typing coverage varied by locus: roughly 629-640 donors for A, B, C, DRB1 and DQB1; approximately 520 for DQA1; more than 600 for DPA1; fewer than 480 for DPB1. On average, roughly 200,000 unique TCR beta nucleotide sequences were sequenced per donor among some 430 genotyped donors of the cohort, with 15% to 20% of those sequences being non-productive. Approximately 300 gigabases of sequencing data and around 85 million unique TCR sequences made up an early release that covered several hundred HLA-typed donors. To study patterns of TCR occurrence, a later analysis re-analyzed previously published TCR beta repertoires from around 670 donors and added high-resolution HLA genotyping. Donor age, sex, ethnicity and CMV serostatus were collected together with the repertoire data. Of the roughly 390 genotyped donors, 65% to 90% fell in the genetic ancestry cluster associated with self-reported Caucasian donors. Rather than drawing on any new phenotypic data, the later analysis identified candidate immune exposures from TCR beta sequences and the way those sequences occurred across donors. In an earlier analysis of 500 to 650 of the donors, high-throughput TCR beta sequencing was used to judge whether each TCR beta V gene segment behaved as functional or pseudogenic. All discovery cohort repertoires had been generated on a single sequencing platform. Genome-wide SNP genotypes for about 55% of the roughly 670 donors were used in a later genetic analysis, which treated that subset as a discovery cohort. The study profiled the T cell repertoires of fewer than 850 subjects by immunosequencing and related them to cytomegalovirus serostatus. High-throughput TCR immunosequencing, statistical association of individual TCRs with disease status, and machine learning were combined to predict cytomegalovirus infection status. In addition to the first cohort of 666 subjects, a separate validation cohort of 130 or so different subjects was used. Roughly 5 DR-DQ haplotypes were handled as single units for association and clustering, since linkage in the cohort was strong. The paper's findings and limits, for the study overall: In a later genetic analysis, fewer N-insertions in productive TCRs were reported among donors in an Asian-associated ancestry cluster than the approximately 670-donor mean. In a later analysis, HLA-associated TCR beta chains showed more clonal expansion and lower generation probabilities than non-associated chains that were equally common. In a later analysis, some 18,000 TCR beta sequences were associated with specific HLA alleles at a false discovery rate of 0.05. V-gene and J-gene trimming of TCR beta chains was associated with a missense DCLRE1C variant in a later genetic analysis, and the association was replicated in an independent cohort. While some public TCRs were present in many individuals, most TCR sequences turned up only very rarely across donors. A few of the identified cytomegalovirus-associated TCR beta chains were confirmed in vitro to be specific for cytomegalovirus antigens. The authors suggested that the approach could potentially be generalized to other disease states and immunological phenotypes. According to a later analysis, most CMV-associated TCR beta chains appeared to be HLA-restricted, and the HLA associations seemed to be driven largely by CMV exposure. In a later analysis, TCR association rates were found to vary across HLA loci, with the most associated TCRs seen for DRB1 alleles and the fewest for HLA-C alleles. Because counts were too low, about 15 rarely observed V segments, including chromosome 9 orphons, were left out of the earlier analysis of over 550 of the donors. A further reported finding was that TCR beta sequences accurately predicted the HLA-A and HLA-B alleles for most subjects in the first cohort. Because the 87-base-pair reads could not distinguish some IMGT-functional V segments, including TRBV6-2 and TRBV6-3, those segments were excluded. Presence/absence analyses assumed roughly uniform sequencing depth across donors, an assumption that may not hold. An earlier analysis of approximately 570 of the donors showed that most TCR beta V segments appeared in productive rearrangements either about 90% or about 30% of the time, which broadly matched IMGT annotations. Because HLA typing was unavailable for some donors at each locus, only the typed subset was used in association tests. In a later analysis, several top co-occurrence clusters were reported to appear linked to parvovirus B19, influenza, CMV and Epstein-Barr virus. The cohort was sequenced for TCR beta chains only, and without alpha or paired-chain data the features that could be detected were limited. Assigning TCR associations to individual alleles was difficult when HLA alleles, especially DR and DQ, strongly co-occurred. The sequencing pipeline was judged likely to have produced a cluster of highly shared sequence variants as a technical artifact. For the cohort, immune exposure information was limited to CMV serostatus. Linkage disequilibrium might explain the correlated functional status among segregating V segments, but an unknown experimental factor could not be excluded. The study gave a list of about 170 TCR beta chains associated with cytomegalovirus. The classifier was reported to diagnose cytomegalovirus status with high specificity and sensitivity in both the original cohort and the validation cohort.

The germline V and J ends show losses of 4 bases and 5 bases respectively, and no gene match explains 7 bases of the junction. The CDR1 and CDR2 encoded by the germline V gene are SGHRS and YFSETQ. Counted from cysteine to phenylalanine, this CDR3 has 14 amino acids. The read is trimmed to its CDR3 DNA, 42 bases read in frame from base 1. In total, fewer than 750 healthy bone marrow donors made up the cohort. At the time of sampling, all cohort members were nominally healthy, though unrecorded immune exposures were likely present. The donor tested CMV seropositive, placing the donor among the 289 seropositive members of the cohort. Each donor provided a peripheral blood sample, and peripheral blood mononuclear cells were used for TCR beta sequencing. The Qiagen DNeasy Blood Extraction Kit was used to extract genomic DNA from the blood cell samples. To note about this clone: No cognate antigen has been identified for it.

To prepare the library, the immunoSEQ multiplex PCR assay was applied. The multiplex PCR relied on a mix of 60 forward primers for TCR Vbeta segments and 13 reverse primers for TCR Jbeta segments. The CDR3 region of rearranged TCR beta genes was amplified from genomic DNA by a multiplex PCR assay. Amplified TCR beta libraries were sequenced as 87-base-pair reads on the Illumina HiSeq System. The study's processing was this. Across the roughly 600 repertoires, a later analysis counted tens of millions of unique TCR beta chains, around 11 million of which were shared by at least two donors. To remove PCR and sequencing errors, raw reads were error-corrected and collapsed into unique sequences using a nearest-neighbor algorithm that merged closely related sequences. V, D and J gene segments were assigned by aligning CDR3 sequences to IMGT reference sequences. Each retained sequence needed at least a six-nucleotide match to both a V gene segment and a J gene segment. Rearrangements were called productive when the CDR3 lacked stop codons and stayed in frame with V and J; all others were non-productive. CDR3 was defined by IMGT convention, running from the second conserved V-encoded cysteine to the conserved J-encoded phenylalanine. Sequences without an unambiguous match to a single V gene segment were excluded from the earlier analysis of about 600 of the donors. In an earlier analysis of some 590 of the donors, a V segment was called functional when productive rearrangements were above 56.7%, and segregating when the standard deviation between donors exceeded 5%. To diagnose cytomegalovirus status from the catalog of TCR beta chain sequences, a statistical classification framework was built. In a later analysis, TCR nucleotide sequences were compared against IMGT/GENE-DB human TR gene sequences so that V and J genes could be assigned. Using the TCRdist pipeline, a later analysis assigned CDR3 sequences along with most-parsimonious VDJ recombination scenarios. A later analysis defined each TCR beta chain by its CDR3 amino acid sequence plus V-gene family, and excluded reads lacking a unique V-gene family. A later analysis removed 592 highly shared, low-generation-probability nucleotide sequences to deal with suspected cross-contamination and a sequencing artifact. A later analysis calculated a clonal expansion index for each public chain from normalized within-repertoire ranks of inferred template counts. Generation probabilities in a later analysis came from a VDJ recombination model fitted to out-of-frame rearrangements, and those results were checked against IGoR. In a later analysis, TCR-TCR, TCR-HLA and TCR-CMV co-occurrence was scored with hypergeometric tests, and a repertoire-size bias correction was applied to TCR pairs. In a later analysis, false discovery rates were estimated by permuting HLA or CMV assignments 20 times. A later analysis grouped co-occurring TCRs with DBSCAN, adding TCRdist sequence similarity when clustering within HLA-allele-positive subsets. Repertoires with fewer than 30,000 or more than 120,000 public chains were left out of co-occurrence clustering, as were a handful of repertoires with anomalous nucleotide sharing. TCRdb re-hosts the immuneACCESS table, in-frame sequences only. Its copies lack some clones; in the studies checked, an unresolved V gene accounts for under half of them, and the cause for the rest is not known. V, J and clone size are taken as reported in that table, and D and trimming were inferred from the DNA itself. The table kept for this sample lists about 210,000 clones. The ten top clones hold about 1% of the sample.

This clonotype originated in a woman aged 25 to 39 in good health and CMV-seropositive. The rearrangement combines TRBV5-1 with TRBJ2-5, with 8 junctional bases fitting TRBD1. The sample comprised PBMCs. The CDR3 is CASSTAGGTETQYF. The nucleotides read TGCGCCAGCAGCACCGCAGGGGGCACGGAGACCCAGTACTTC.